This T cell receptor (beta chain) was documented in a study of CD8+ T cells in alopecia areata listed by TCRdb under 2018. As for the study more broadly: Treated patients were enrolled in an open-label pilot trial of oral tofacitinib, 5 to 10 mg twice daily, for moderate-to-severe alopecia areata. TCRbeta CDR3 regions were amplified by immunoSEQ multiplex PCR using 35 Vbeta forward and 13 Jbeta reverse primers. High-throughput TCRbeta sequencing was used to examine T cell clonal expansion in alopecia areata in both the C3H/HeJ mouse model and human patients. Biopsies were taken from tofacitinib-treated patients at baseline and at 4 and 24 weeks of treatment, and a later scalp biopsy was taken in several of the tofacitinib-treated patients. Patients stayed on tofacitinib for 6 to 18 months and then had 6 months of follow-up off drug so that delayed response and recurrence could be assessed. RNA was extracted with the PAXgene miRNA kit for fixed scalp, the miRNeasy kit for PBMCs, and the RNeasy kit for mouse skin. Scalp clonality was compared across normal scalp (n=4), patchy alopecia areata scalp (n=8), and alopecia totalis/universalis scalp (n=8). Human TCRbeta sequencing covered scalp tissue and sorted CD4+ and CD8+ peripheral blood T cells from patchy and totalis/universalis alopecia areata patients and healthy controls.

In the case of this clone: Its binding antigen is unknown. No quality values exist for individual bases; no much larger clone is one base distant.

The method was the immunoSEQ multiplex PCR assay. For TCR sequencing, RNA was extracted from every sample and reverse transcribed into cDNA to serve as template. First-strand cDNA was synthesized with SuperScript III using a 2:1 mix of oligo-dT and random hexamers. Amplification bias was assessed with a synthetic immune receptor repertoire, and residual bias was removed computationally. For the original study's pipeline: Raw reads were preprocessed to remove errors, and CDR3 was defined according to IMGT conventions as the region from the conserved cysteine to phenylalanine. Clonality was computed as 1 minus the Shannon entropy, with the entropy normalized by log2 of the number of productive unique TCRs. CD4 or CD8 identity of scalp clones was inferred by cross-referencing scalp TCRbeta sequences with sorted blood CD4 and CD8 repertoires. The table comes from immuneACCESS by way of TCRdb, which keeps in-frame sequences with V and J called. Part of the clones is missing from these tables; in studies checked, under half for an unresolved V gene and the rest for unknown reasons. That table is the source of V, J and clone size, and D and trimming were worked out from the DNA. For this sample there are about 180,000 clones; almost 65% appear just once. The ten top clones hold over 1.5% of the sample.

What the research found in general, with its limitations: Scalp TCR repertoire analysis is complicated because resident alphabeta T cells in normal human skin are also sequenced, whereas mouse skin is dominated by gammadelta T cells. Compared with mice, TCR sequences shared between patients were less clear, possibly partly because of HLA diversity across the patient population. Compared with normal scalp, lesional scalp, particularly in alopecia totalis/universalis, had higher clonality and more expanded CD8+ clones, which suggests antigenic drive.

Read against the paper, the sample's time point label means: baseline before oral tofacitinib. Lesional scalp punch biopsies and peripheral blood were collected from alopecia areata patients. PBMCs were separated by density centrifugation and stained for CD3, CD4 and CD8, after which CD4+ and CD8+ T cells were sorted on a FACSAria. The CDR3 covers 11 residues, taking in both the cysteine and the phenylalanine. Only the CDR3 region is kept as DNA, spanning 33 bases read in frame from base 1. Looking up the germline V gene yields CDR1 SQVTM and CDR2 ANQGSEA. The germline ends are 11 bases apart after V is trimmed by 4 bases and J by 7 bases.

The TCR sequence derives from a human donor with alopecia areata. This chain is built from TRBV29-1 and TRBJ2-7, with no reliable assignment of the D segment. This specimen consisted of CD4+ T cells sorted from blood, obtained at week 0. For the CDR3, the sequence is CSVVVHREQYF. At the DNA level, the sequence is TGCAGCGTTGTTGTCCACCGGGAGCAGTACTTC.